The clone carrying this T cell receptor beta chain was detected a few times. The sample originates from a study of regulatory and conventional T cells in RAG deficiency. The sorted regulatory T cells were CD4+, CD25-high and CD127-low, with genomic DNA sequenced. This CDR3 comprises 18 residues. The V and J ends lost 0 bases and 0 bases respectively, with 18 bases between them. Germline assignment: CDR1 SEHNR and CDR2 FQNEAQ (reference sequence). TCRdb's copy holds only in-frame clones and misses some; the assay was immunoSEQ multiplex PCR. The repertoire consists of over 8,500 clones, with roughly 90% occurring once and the leading ten covering 1% to 1.5%. This sample also belongs to another study, concerning regulatory T cells. That source reports: The primer mix had 52 TRBV and 13 TRBJ primers. In patients, unique TRB V-J pairs were restricted and V/J usage skewed, especially in Tregs.

This sequence originates from a human donor in good health. The J gene is TRBJ2-7, the V gene TRBV7-9; possibly TRBD2 for D (7 bases). The sequenced material came from Tregs sorted from blood. CDR3 amino acids: CASSLALGGRVTSYEQYF. The CDR3 DNA reads TGTGCCAGCAGCTTAGCTCTGGGGGGGCGCGTCACCTCCTACGAGCAGTACTTC. Full variable domain (missing parts from reference TRBV7-9 and TRBJ2-7): DTGVSQNPRHKITKRGQNVTFRCDPISEHNRLYWYRQTLGQGPEFLTYFQNEAQLEKSRLLSDRFSAERPKGSFSTLEIQRTEQGDSAMYLCASSLALGGRVTSYEQYFGPGTRLTVT.